This TCR beta chain was observed in a study of control samples from healthy donors and cancer patients. Generated by immunoSEQ multiplex PCR, the TCRdb table keeps only in-frame clones and is missing some. The sample consists of about 61,000 clones, 90% of them appearing once. This clone has just one count. Germline trimming cut 0 bases from V and 2 bases from J; bases unmatched to any gene: 7. This CDR3 region has 17 residues. CDR1 LNHDA and CDR2 SQIVND come from the germline V gene (reference sequence). Specimen: PBMCs. This TCR derives from a man aged 60-69 years with colorectal cancer. The chain links TRBV19 to TRBJ2-3, with TRBD2 matching over 8 bases. As DNA, the CDR3 is TGTGCCAGTAGTATAGATTCGAGACTAGCGACCACAGATACGCAGTATTTT. This translates into CASSIDSRLATTDTQYF.